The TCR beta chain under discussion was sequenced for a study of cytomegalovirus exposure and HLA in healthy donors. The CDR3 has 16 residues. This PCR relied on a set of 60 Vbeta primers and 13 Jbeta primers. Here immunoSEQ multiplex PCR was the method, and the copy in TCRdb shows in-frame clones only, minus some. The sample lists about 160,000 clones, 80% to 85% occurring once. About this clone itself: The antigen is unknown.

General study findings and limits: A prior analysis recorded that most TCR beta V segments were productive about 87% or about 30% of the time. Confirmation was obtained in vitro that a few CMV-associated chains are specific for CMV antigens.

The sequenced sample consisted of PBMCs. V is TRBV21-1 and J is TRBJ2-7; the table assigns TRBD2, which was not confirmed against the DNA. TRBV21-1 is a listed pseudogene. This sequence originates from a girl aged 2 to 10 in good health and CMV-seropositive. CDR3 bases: TGTGCCAGCAGCAAAATACTACTAGCGGGAGCCTACGAGCAGTACTTC. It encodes CASSKILLAGAYEQYF.